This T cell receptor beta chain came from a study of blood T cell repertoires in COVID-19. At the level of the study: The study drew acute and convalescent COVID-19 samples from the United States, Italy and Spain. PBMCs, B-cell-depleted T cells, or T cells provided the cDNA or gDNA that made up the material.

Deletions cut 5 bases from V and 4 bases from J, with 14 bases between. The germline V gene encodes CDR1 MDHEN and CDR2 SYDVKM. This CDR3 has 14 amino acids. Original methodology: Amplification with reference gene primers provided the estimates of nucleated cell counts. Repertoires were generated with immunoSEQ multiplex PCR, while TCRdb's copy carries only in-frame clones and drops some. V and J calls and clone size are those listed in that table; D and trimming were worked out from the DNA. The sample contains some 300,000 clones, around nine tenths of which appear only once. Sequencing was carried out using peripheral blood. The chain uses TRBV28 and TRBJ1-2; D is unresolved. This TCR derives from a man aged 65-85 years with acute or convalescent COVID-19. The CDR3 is CASSPGMRTYGYTF. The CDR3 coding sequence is TGTGCCAGCAGTCCGGGGATGAGGACCTATGGCTACACCTTC.